The T cell receptor (beta chain) described here comes from a study of blood T cell repertoires in COVID-19. Assay used: immunoSEQ multiplex PCR; TCRdb lists only in-frame clones, some missing. The sample lists 390,000 or so clones, nearly 90% occurring once. This receptor was identified in a man between 18 and 29 years old with active or convalescent COVID-19. Sequenced: peripheral blood.

CDR3 in DNA: TGTGCCAGCAGCGATCCGGGGCTAGCGGGAACCTACAATGAGCAGTTCTTC. Protein sequence: CASSDPGLAGTYNEQFF. The rearrangement uses TRBV2 and TRBJ2-1; 9 nucleotides line up with TRBD2. V was clipped by 6 bases and J by 2 bases; unmatched bases: 11. Germline V gene data show CDR1 as SNHLY and CDR2 as FYNNEI. The CDR3 is made up of 17 amino acids.